This T cell receptor (beta chain) derives from a study of CD8 T cells in Susac syndrome. Study outcomes and limitations: The authors acknowledged that their TCR sequencing and HLA analysis involved a relatively small number of individuals.

Random hexamers served to reverse transcribe roughly 0.45 to 1 ug RNA. TCRdb reprocessed the immunoSEQ multiplex PCR reads with MiXCR, giving one entry per CDR3 protein. The table has roughly 88,000 distinct CDR3 sequences, approximately 96% seen once. Worth noting for this clonotype: Its antigen is still unknown.

Patients having Susac syndrome satisfied recently defined diagnostic criteria for definite or probable disease. Negative isolation yielded CD4+ and CD8+ T cells, and FACS enriched TEMRA cells. V was clipped by 0 bases and J by 4 bases, with 19 bases between them. This CDR3 has 18 amino acids. CDR1 and CDR2 from the germline V gene are MNHEY and SVGAGI. This TCR came from a human donor with Susac syndrome. Sequencing used CD8+ T cells from PBMCs. The chain couples TRBV6-5 to TRBJ1-3; D remains ambiguous. CDR3 in amino acids: CASSYSFFGSGGGNTIYF. As DNA, the CDR3 is TGTGCCAGCAGTTACTCGTTTTTCGGCTCGGGAGGCGGAAACACCATATATTTT.